This T cell receptor beta chain is drawn from a study of shared clonotypes between healthy human individuals. General study points: It was the non-shared clonotypes that had lower generation probabilities than clonotypes shared by all four donors. Clonotype sharing levels among donors were expected to vary with sequencing depth.

Healthy and HIV-negative, the adult donors had no recent acute infections or vaccinations. Method: immunoSEQ multiplex PCR; TCRdb's copy keeps in-frame clones and lacks some. The sample carries approximately 2.4 million clones, approximately 96% recorded once. Concerning this clone: The antigen remains unidentified.

The CDR3 length is 14 residues. The V and J ends lost 0 bases and 10 bases respectively, with 10 bases between them. CDR1 ENHRY and CDR2 SYGVKD come from the germline V gene. The chain has TRBV10-3 and TRBJ1-6; D not certain. The sample comprised naive CD4+ T cells sorted from blood. Documented subset: CD45RA+ positively selected. This TCR derives from a man aged 18 to 30 in good health. CDR3 sequence (DNA): TGTGCCATCAGTGAGTCACAATTAAACTCACCCCTCCACTTT. This translates into CAISESQLNSPLHF.